The 32 T cell receptor beta chains presented below share a single source sample, sequenced in a study of shared clonotypes between healthy human individuals. Produced via immunoSEQ multiplex PCR; TCRdb's table is partial and in-frame only. The sample holds about 2.1 million clones, 85% to 95% seen once. CD45RO-negative cells were positively selected for CCR7, leaving out terminally differentiated effector memory CD45RA+ cells. The sequencing input was naive CD8+ T cells from PBMCs. These receptors originate from a man younger than 35 in good health. Some clones in this sample may be carry-over from other donors' samples.

The chain is built from TRBV4-1 and TRBJ2-7, with TRBD1 matching 9 bases. The CDR3 spans 17 residues. V lost 2 bases to trimming and J lost 2 bases; unmatched junction nucleotides: 10. Germline V CDR1 and CDR2: MGHRA, YSYEKL. The CDR3 region is CASSQRNSGQGPYEQYF. DNA of the CDR3: TGCGCCAGCAGCCAACGTAATTCGGGACAGGGACCCTACGAGCAGTACTTC.

The chain links TRBV7-3 to TRBJ2-3; 7 bases agree with TRBD1. The ends lost 4 bases at V and 4 bases at J; junction bases unmatched: 11. The CDR3 is 16 residues long. The V gene's germline CDR1 is SGHTA and CDR2 FQGTGA. CDR3 protein: CASSSLTGLGADTQYF. CDR3 nucleotides: TGTGCCAGCAGCTCCCTGACAGGGTTGGGGGCAGATACGCAGTATTTT.

V and J are TRBV7-8 and TRBJ1-3; D unresolved. Between the trimmed V and J ends, which lost 3 bases and 8 bases, there was a span of 5 bases. The CDR3 covers 11 residues. Germline CDR1 reads SGHVS; CDR2 reads FQNEAQ. As DNA, the CDR3 is TGTGCCAGCAGCTTCGAAGACACCATATATTTT. Translating gives CASSFEDTIYF.

CDR3 protein: CASSSVGPGNTIYF. The DNA of the CDR3 is TGTGCCAGCAGCTCGGTGGGTCCTGGAAACACCATATATTTT. The rearrangement links TRBV11-2 to TRBJ1-3; D not resolved. The V end lost 4 bases, the J end lost 2 bases, and 9 bases lay between the germline ends. CDR1 is SGHAT and CDR2 is FQNNGV in the germline V gene. This CDR3 region has 14 residues.

About this clone: Other DNA sequences in this sample translate to the same CDR3. CDR3 sequence (DNA): TGTGCCAGCAGTTACAGGGGATCGCCTGAAGCTTTCTTT. Protein: CASSYRGSPEAFF. The chain carries TRBV6-5 and TRBJ1-1, with D tentatively TRBD1 (5 bases). This CDR3 spans 13 amino acids. CDR1 MNHEY and CDR2 SVGAGI come from the germline V gene. V lost 2 bases, J lost 6 bases, and 10 bases lay in between.

This clone appeared once. The CDR3: CASSSRLADYYNEQFF. The CDR3, as DNA: TGTGCCAGCAGTTCCCGACTAGCGGACTACTACAATGAGCAGTTCTTC. The rearrangement links TRBV28 to TRBJ2-1, with 9 bases identical to TRBD2. J gave up 3 bases and V 4 bases, and 7 bases lay outside the gene matches. The germline gives CDR1 MDHEN, CDR2 SYDVKM. CDR3 size: 16 residues.

The chain combines TRBV7-9 with TRBJ1-1; no clear D. Trimming pared 6 bases from V and 8 bases from J, leaving 13 bases between. CDR1 is SEHNR and CDR2 is FQNEAQ in the germline V gene (reference sequence). This CDR3 is built from 12 residues. DNA of the CDR3: TGTGCCAGCAGTCAACGTGGTAGAGAAGCTTTCTTT. It is translated as CASSQRGREAFF.

This chain connects TRBV5-1 to TRBJ2-7, with D perhaps TRBD1 or TRBD2 (5 bases each). V gave up 2 bases and J gave up 2 bases, with 11 bases separating them. Germline values: CDR1 SGHRS, CDR2 YFSETQ. This CDR3 has 14 amino acids. The CDR3 DNA sequence: TGCGCCAGCAGCTTCACAGGACTTGCCTACGAGCAGTACTTC. The encoded protein is CASSFTGLAYEQYF. The entire variable domain, with the rest obtained from reference TRBV5-1 and TRBJ2-7, is as follows: KAGVTQTPRYLIKTRGQQVTLSCSPISGHRSVSWYQQTPGQGLQFLFEYFSETQRNKGNFPGRFSGRQFSNSRSEMNVSTLELGDSALYLCASSFTGLAYEQYFGPGTRLTVT.

The rearrangement links TRBV7-8 to TRBJ2-3, with a tentative D call TRBD2 (6 bases). Deletions cut 5 bases from V and 3 bases from J, with 18 bases between. This CDR3 spans 16 amino acids. Germline lookup yields CDR1 SGHVS and CDR2 FQNEAQ. The CDR3 spells CASSPDGAGLTDTQYF. Here the CDR3 DNA reads TGTGCCAGCAGCCCCGACGGGGCGGGACTGACAGATACGCAGTATTTT. Full variable domain (remainder filled in from reference TRBV7-8 and TRBJ2-3): GAGVSQSPRYKVAKRGQDVALRCDPISGHVSLFWYQQALGQGPEFLTYFQNEAQLDKSGLPSDRFFAERPEGSVSTLKIQRTQQEDSAVYLCASSPDGAGLTDTQYFGPGTRLTVL.

The chain links TRBV28 to TRBJ2-3; D unresolved. The V and J ends lost 3 bases and 4 bases respectively, with 8 bases between them. Germline lookup yields CDR1 MDHEN and CDR2 SYDVKM. This CDR3 spans 13 amino acids. The CDR3 region is CASSFWVSDTQYF. DNA of the CDR3: TGTGCCAGCAGTTTTTGGGTCTCAGATACGCAGTATTTT.

V is TRBV29-1 and J is TRBJ2-7; D unclear. The CDR3 totals 12 residues. The ends were cut back, 6 bases at V and 2 bases at J, with 11 bases in the middle. The germline CDR1 and CDR2 sequences are SQVTM and ANQGSEA. CDR3 loop: CSVDIGPYEQYF. In DNA, the CDR3 is TGCAGCGTCGACATCGGACCCTACGAGCAGTACTTC.

This clone was picked up one time. This chain joins TRBV6-6 and TRBJ1-1; possible D gene TRBD1, 5 bases. V lost 6 bases and J 1 base, leaving 12 bases between the germline ends. The CDR3 spans 14 residues. Germline values: CDR1 MNHNY, CDR2 SVGAGI (reference sequence). The CDR3, as DNA: TGTGCCAGCAGCCCTTCAGGGCAGAACACTGAAGCTTTCTTT. This translates into CASSPSGQNTEAFF.

This clone appeared once. The chain recombines TRBV29-1 with TRBJ1-4, with D possibly matching TRBD1 (5 bases). The CDR3 covers 14 residues. Trimming took 7 bases from V and 3 from J, leaving 15 bases between them. Germline loops: CDR1 SQVTM, CDR2 ANQGSEA. This CDR3 reads CSAGHRVSNEKLFF. CDR3 nucleotides: TGCAGCGCCGGACACCGGGTCTCTAATGAAAAACTGTTTTTT.

As concerns this clone: Different DNA sequences within this sample yield the same CDR3. The rearrangement links TRBV7-9 to TRBJ1-1, with D hard to call. This CDR3 contains 12 residues. Germline-derived CDR1 and CDR2 are SEHNR and FQNEAQ (reference sequence). V was cut by 4 bases and J by 5 bases, with 8 bases left in between. CDR3 sequence: CASSWSGTEAFF. The CDR3 region has the DNA TGTGCCAGCAGCTGGTCCGGGACTGAAGCTTTCTTT.

This chain connects TRBV25-1 to TRBJ2-1; 7 bases map to TRBD2. Looked up from germline, CDR1 is MGHDK and CDR2 is SYGVNS. Trimming took 8 bases from V and 9 from J; bases not matched to a gene: 13. CDR3 length equals 14 residues. The CDR3 loop reads CASGALAEGVEQFF. CDR3 DNA: TGTGCCAGCGGAGCTCTAGCGGAAGGGGTTGAGCAGTTCTTC.

V usage is TRBV19 and J usage is TRBJ1-5; 7 positions agree with TRBD1. V lost 6 bases, J lost 0 bases, and 2 bases stayed unmatched. From germline, CDR1 is LNHDA and CDR2 SQIVND (reference sequence). This CDR3 region has 14 residues. The chain's CDR3 is CASRRTGSNQPQHF. For the CDR3, the DNA is TGTGCCAGTAGGCGGACAGGTAGCAATCAGCCCCAGCATTTT. Filled out from reference TRBV19 and TRBJ1-5, the complete variable domain reads DGGITQSPKYLFRKEGQNVTLSCEQNLNHDAMYWYRQDPGQGLRLIYYSQIVNDFQKGDIAEGYSVSREKKESFPLTVTSAQKNPTAFYLCASRRTGSNQPQHFGDGTRLSIL.

The chain recombines TRBV11-2 with TRBJ2-7; TRBD2 might be the D (5 bases). This CDR3 spans 13 amino acids. V lost 5 bases and J 5 bases, leaving 13 bases between the germline ends. CDR1 and CDR2 (germline): SGHAT, FQNNGV. CDR3: CASSVRGRDEQYF. In DNA, the CDR3 is TGTGCCAGCAGCGTCCGGGGAAGAGACGAGCAGTACTTC.

The gene calls are TRBV10-1 and TRBJ2-1; 15 bases agree with TRBD2. CDR3 size: 18 residues. The trim removed 3 bases at V and 4 bases at J, leaving 7 bases unmatched. The germline CDR1 and CDR2 sequences are WNHNN and SYGVQD (reference sequence). In DNA, the CDR3 is TGCGCCAGCAGTGAAAGATGGACTAGCGGGAGGGTTTACAATGAGCAGTTCTTC. Protein sequence: CASSERWTSGRVYNEQFF.

A note on this clone: The same CDR3 is also encoded by other DNA sequences in this sample. The chain joins TRBV5-8 to TRBJ2-7; D is uncertain. The germline V and J ends were trimmed by 0 bases and 2 bases, with 0 bases remaining between them. CDR1 is SGHTS, CDR2 YDEGEE, per germline. The CDR3 runs 11 residues. In DNA, the CDR3 is TGTGCCAGCAGCTTGGCCTACGAGCAGTACTTC. Translation: CASSLAYEQYF.

This clone was counted between two and nine times. The genes are TRBV30 and TRBJ1-1; no firm D call. The CDR3 covers 11 residues. V was shortened by 4 bases and J by 8 bases, with 11 bases between the two germline ends. Germline-derived CDR1 and CDR2 are GTSNPN and SVGIG (reference sequence). The CDR3 region is CAWTYRREAFF. In DNA form, the CDR3 reads TGTGCCTGGACCTACCGTCGGGAAGCTTTCTTT.

The V gene is TRBV27, the J gene TRBJ2-7; D might be TRBD2 (7 bases). With 4 bases removed from V and 4 bases from J, the gap between germline ends came to 17 bases. The CDR3 runs to 15 residues. Per the germline V gene, CDR1 is MNHEY and CDR2 is SMNVEV (reference sequence). CDR3 nucleotides: TGTGCCAGCAGTTCTGGGGGCGGGAGAAGGTACGAGCAGTACTTC. Translated, it gives CASSSGGGRRYEQYF.

Worth noting for this clone: This sample includes further DNA sequences coding for the same CDR3. The gene calls are TRBV19 and TRBJ1-1; no reliable D call. CDR1 is LNHDA, CDR2 SQIVND, per germline (reference sequence). Trimming removed 8 bases at V and 2 bases at J, with 12 bases between. The CDR3 has 13 residues. CDR3 residues: CASGVSLNTEAFF. CDR3 DNA sequence: TGTGCCAGTGGGGTAAGCCTTAACACTGAAGCTTTCTTT.

The chain employs TRBV27 and TRBJ1-4; D call uncertain. The CDR3 contains 16 residues. V lost 2 bases and J lost 0, with 10 bases in between. The V gene's germline CDR1 is MNHEY and CDR2 SMNVEV (reference sequence). CDR3: CASSLVAVATNEKLFF. CDR3 DNA sequence: TGTGCCAGCAGTTTAGTGGCCGTTGCAACTAATGAAAAACTGTTTTTT. Based on the CDR3 plus reference TRBV27 and TRBJ1-4, the full variable domain is EAQVTQNPRYLITVTGKKLTVTCSQNMNHEYMSWYRQDPGLGLRQIYYSMNVEVTDKGDVPEGYKVSRKEKRNFPLILESPSPNQTSLYFCASSLVAVATNEKLFFGSGTQLSVL.

The chain couples TRBV28 to TRBJ1-5, with unresolved D. The V end was cut by 8 bases, the J end by 4 bases, with 18 bases between. This CDR3 has 15 amino acids. Germline CDR1 and CDR2: MDHEN and SYDVKM. CDR3 DNA sequence: TGTGCCAGCGTCCGGGTTCGGGAAGGGAATCAGCCCCAGCATTTT. This encodes CASVRVREGNQPQHF.

This clone was recorded once. This chain joins TRBV19 and TRBJ2-6, with a tentative D call TRBD1 (6 bases). Germline lookup yields CDR1 LNHDA and CDR2 SQIVND (reference sequence). The CDR3 contains 15 residues. Between the trimmed V and J ends, which lost 5 bases and 11 bases, there was a span of 19 bases. The CDR3 region is CASSYTGTNSDVLTF. DNA of the CDR3: TGTGCCAGTAGTTACACAGGGACCAACTCCGACGTCCTGACTTTC.

This clone appeared once. The chain links TRBV9 to TRBJ1-2; no clear D gene. V was trimmed by 0 bases and J by 4 bases, leaving 13 bases between them. CDR3 size: 15 residues. CDR1 is SGDLS, CDR2 YYNGEE, per germline. CDR3 protein: CASSVAQDLFYGYTF. Written as DNA, the CDR3 is TGTGCCAGCAGCGTAGCCCAGGATCTCTTCTATGGCTACACCTTC.

V gene TRBV19 combines with J gene TRBJ2-1, with 13 bases that match TRBD2. The CDR3 runs 17 residues. Trimming removed 8 bases from V and 0 bases from J; junction bases left unmatched: 7. Germline-derived CDR1 and CDR2 are LNHDA and SQIVND (reference sequence). The CDR3 sequence is CASGTGLAGYSYNEQFF. CDR3 sequence (DNA): TGTGCCAGTGGGACGGGACTAGCGGGATACTCCTACAATGAGCAGTTCTTC.

J is TRBJ2-7 and V is TRBV7-8; tentative D call: TRBD2 (6 bases). The germline gives CDR1 SGHVS, CDR2 FQNEAQ. The CDR3 extends over 20 amino acids. Trimming removed 1 base from V and 2 bases from J, with 27 bases in between. The CDR3 spells CASSLVASAARRVSTYEQYF. The CDR3 region has the DNA TGTGCCAGCAGCTTAGTTGCCAGCGCGGCCCGGAGGGTTAGCACCTACGAGCAGTACTTC.

The chain is built from TRBV11-1 and TRBJ2-1, with 7 nucleotides matching TRBD2. Germline values: CDR1 SGHAT, CDR2 FQDESV (reference sequence). V lost 4 bases to trimming and J lost 5 bases; unmatched junction nucleotides: 5. The CDR3 runs to 14 residues. The CDR3 DNA is TGTGCCAGCAGCTGGCGGGAGAATAACAATGAGCAGTTCTTC. Its translation is CASSWRENNNEQFF.

V is TRBV14 and J is TRBJ2-1; D not certain. V lost 2 bases and J 5 bases, leaving 13 bases between the germline ends. The CDR3 totals 15 residues. Germline V gene data show CDR1 as SGHDN and CDR2 as FVKESK. CDR3 sequence: CASSQRPGQNNEQFF. For the CDR3, the DNA is TGTGCCAGCAGCCAAAGGCCTGGTCAGAACAATGAGCAGTTCTTC.

This chain uses TRBV9 with TRBJ2-2; D possibly corresponds to TRBD2 (7 bases). Germline CDR1 is SGDLS and CDR2 is YYNGEE. V was trimmed by 4 bases and J by 6 bases, leaving 25 bases between them. The CDR3 totals 18 residues. For the CDR3, the DNA is TGTGCCAGCAGCTCGACGGGGGGCGCCCCTCTAGTAGCCGGGGAGCTGTTTTTT. It translates to CASSSTGGAPLVAGELFF.

This clone was observed once. The rearrangement uses TRBV10-2 and TRBJ2-7; 10 nucleotides agree with TRBD2. V lost 6 bases to trimming and J lost 3 bases; unmatched junction nucleotides: 5. The CDR3 extends over 14 amino acids. The germline V gene has CDR1 WSHSY and CDR2 SAAADI. CDR3 DNA sequence: TGCGCCAGCAGCCTACTAGCGGGATACTACGAGCAGTACTTC. Translating it yields CASSLLAGYYEQYF.